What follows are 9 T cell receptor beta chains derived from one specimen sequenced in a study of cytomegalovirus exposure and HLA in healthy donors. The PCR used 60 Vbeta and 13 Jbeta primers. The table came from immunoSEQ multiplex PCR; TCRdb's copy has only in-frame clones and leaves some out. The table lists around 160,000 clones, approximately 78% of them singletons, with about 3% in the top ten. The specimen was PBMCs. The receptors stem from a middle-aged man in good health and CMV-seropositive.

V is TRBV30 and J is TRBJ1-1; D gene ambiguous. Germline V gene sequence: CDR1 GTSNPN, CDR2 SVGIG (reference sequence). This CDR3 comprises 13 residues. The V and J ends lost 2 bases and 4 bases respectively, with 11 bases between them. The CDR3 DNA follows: TGTGCCTGGAGTCCCCCATTAGTCACTGAAGCTTTCTTT. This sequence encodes CAWSPPLVTEAFF.

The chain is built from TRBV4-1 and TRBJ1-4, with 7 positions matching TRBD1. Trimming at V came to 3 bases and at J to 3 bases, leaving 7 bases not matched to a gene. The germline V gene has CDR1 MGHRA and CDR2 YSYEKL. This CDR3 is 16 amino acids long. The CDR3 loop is CASSQRDSWANEKLFF. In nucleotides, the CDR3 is TGCGCCAGCAGCCAGCGGGACAGTTGGGCTAATGAAAAACTGTTTTTT.

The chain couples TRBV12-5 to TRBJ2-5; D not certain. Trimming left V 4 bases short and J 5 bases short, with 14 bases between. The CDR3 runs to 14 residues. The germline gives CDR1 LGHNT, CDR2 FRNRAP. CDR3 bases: TGTGCTAGTGGTTCCCATCCGAACGAGGAGACCCAGTACTTC. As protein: CASGSHPNEETQYF.

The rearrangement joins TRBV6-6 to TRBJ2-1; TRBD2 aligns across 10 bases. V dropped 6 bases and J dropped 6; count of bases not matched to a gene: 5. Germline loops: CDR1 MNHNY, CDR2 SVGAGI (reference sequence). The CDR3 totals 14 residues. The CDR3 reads CASSPSGRGNEQFF. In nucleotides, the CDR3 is TGTGCCAGCAGCCCTAGCGGGAGAGGCAATGAGCAGTTCTTC.

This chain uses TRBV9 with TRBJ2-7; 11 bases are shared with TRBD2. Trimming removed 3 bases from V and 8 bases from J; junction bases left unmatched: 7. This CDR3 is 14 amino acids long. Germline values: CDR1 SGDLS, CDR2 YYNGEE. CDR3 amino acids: CASSAGTSGGKQYF. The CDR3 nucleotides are TGTGCCAGCAGCGCAGGGACTAGCGGAGGGAAGCAGTACTTC.

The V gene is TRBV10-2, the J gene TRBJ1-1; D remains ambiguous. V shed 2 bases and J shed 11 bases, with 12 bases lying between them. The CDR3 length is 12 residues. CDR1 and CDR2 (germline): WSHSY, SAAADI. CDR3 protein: CASSEPSTMAFF. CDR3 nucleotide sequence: TGCGCCAGCAGTGAGCCCTCCACTATGGCTTTCTTT.

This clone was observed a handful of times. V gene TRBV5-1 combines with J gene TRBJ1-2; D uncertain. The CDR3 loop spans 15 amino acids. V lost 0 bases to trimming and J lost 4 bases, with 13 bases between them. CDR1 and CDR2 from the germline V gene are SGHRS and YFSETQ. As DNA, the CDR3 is TGCGCCAGCAGCTTGGGGTCAGGATTGATCTATGGCTACACCTTC. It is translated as CASSLGSGLIYGYTF.

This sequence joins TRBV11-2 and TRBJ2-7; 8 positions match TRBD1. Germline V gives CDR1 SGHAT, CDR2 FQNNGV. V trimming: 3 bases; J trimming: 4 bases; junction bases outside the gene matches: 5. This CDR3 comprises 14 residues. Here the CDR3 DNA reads TGTGCCAGCAGCTTGCAACGACAGGGGTACGAGCAGTACTTC. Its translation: CASSLQRQGYEQYF.

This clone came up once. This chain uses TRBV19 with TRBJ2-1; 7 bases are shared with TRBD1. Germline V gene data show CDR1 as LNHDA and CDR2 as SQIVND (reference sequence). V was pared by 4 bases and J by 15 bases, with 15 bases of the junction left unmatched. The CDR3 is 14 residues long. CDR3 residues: CASSTRQDRAGAFF. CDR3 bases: TGTGCCAGTAGTACCCGACAAGACAGGGCTGGGGCGTTCTTC.